The clone carrying this TCR beta chain was found a few times. This CDR3 has 13 amino acids. CDR1 LNHDA and CDR2 SQIVND come from the germline V gene (reference sequence). The ends lost 5 bases at V and 4 bases at J; junction bases unmatched: 3. The protocol was immunoSEQ multiplex PCR, while the TCRdb copy is restricted to in-frame clones and leaves out a portion. In the table there are around 50,000 clones, 80% to 85% of which are singletons. These data originate in a study of STAT5B mutations in CD4+ large granular lymphocyte leukemia. Controls came from buffy coats of healthy blood donors. This TCR was recovered from a human donor in good health. The V gene is TRBV19, the J gene TRBJ1-2; 8 bases map to TRBD1. The material sequenced was CD4+ T cells from blood buffy coats. CDR3 DNA sequence: TGTGCCAGTAGTCCGGACAGGGTCTATGGCTACACCTTC. Translating gives CASSPDRVYGYTF.